The 10 T cell receptor beta chains given below trace back to one sample, sequenced in a study of blood T cell repertoires in COVID-19 (TCRdb year 2020). The library was produced with the immunoSEQ multiplex PCR assay. In its TCRdb copy, this immuneACCESS table keeps in-frame sequences only and misses some clones. Where compared with another copy, unresolved V genes explain less than half of these, and the others have no known cause. Recorded for this sample are about 440,000 clones; around 90% of them occurred a single time. In total, the top ten clones hold 0.55% to 0.75% of the sample. The sequenced material came from PBMCs or T cells enriched from blood (not recorded which). All receptors come from a man aged 18 to 29 who had recovered from COVID-19.

This sequence joins TRBV7-9 and TRBJ1-5; possible D gene TRBD1, 5 bases. The CDR3 spans 12 residues. V was trimmed by 4 bases and J by 11 bases, leaving 12 bases between them. CDR1 SEHNR and CDR2 FQNEAQ come from the germline V gene (reference sequence). For the CDR3, the DNA is TGTGCCAGCAGCTCCAGAGGAGGGGCCCAGCATTTT. Amino acids: CASSSRGGAQHF.

The chain employs TRBV11-2 and TRBJ2-1; possible D gene TRBD2, 6 bases. The CDR3 runs 16 residues. In germline, CDR1 is SGHAT, CDR2 FQNNGV. The ends were cut back, 1 base at V and 8 bases at J, with 18 bases in the middle. The CDR3 loop is CASSLVLPGVAHEQFF. CDR3 nucleotide sequence: TGTGCCAGCAGCTTAGTTCTGCCGGGAGTGGCGCATGAGCAGTTCTTC.

The V and J genes are TRBV7-2 and TRBJ1-5, with 7 nucleotides matching TRBD1. Germline-derived CDR1 and CDR2 are SGHTA and FQGNSA. V shed 4 bases, J shed 1 base, and the junction held 4 bases outside the gene matches. This CDR3 region has 15 residues. Here the CDR3 reads CASSSQGRSNQPQHF. CDR3 coding DNA: TGTGCCAGCAGCTCACAGGGGAGAAGCAATCAGCCCCAGCATTTT.

The gene calls are TRBV19 and TRBJ2-7; tentatively, D is TRBD1 (6 bases). Germline V gene lookup returns CDR1 LNHDA and CDR2 SQIVND (reference sequence). V lost 5 bases and J 1 base, leaving 18 bases between the germline ends. This CDR3 is built from 16 residues. CDR3 region: CASSPPTGLFSYEQYF. The DNA of the CDR3 is TGTGCCAGTAGTCCCCCCACAGGGCTCTTTTCCTACGAGCAGTACTTC. The complete variable domain, with remaining parts taken from reference TRBV19 and TRBJ2-7, reads DGGITQSPKYLFRKEGQNVTLSCEQNLNHDAMYWYRQDPGQGLRLIYYSQIVNDFQKGDIAEGYSVSREKKESFPLTVTSAQKNPTAFYLCASSPPTGLFSYEQYFGPGTRLTVT.

This clone was seen a few times. The chain has TRBV11-2 and TRBJ2-7; D unresolved. Between the trimmed V and J ends, which lost 1 base and 3 bases, there was a span of 7 bases. The CDR3 loop spans 13 amino acids. Germline V gene lookup returns CDR1 SGHAT and CDR2 FQNNGV. Written as DNA, the CDR3 is TGTGCCAGCAGCTTAGGGAGCAACTACGAGCAGTACTTC. This gives the protein CASSLGSNYEQYF.

The gene calls are TRBV27 and TRBJ1-1, with D tentatively TRBD1 (5 bases). In germline, CDR1 is MNHEY, CDR2 SMNVEV (reference sequence). This CDR3 is built from 16 residues. Trimming took off 6 bases at V and 0 bases at J, with 17 bases between the two ends. This chain's CDR3 is CASRHESGLVNTEAFF. The CDR3 bases are TGTGCCAGCAGACACGAATCGGGACTGGTGAACACTGAAGCTTTCTTT.

As DNA, the CDR3 is TGTGCCTGGAGTGCCGGCGGGACTAACAATGAGCAGTTCTTC. This gives the protein CAWSAGGTNNEQFF. The chain has TRBV30 and TRBJ2-1; 7 bases map to TRBD2. The CDR3 has 14 residues. Germline trimming cut 1 base from V and 5 bases from J; bases unmatched to any gene: 5. Germline lookup yields CDR1 GTSNPN and CDR2 SVGIG (reference sequence).

V usage is TRBV2 and J usage is TRBJ2-1; tentative D call: TRBD2 (6 bases). This CDR3 comprises 14 residues. V was pared by 7 bases and J by 6 bases, with 16 bases between. Germline-derived CDR1 and CDR2 are SNHLY and FYNNEI. CDR3 residues: CASTTPGGSNEQFF. CDR3 DNA sequence: TGTGCCAGCACCACCCCCGGAGGGTCCAATGAGCAGTTCTTC.

The chain joins TRBV9 to TRBJ1-4; perhaps TRBD1 as D (5 bases). V lost 3 bases and J lost 8, with 14 bases in between. This CDR3 region has 14 residues. Germline CDR1 and CDR2: SGDLS and YYNGEE. CDR3 sequence reads: CASSASQGREKLFF. CDR3 DNA sequence: TGTGCCAGCAGCGCCTCTCAGGGTAGGGAAAAACTGTTTTTT.

The chain is built from TRBV19 and TRBJ1-5, with TRBD1 identical over 7 bases. Germline trimming cut 9 bases from V and 5 bases from J; bases unmatched to any gene: 10. The CDR3 spans 14 residues. Germline CDR1 and CDR2: LNHDA and SQIVND (reference sequence). Here the CDR3 reads CASSGQILHQPQHF. The CDR3 nucleotides read TGTGCCAGCTCGGGACAGATACTTCATCAGCCCCAGCATTTT. Filled out from reference TRBV19 and TRBJ1-5, the complete variable domain reads DGGITQSPKYLFRKEGQNVTLSCEQNLNHDAMYWYRQDPGQGLRLIYYSQIVNDFQKGDIAEGYSVSREKKESFPLTVTSAQKNPTAFYLCASSGQILHQPQHFGDGTRLSIL.